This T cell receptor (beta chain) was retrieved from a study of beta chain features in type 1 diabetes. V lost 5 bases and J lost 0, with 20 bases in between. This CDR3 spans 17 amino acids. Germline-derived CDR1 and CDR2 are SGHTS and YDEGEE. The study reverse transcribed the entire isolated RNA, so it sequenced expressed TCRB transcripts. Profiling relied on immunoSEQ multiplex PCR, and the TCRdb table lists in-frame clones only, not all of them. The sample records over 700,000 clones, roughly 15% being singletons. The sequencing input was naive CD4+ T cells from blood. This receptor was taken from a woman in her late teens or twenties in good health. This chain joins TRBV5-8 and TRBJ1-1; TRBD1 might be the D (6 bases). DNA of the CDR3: TGTGCCAGCAGGCACAGGGTACGTATAAGGGTGAACACTGAAGCTTTCTTT. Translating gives CASRHRVRIRVNTEAFF. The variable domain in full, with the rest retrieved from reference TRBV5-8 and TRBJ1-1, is EAGVTQSPTHLIKTRGQQATLRCSPISGHTSVYWYQQALGLGLQFLLWYDEGEERNRGNFPPRFSGRQFPNYSSELNVNALELEDSALYLCASRHRVRIRVNTEAFFGQGTRLTVV.